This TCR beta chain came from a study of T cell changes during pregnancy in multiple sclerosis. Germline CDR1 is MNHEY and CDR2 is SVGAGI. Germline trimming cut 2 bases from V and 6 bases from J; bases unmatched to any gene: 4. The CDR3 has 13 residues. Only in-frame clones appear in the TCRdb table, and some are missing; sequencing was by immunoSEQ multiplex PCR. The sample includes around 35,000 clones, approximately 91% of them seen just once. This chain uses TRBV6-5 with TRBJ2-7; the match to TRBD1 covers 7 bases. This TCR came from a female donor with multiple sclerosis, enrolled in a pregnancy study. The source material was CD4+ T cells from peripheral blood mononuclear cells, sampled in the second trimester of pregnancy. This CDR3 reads CASSYNDRAEQYF. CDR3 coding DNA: TGTGCCAGCAGTTACAACGACAGGGCCGAGCAGTACTTC.